The 31 T cell receptor beta chains below were found in one sample sequenced in a study of beta chain features in type 1 diabetes. The antigens of these receptors remain unknown. Study-level points and caveats: Moderate but significant shortening of TCRB CDR3s was recorded in all four CD4+ subsets from Type 1 diabetes patients.

Sequenced material consisted of expressed TCRB transcripts (all of the isolated RNA was reverse transcribed). The data were produced by immunoSEQ multiplex PCR, yet TCRdb's version contains in-frame clones alone and is incomplete. The sample holds 300,000 to 350,000 clones, about 13% seen once. The material sequenced was naive CD4+ T cells from blood. The source of these receptors is a woman between 18 and 29 years old with type 1 diabetes.

For this clone: Additional DNA sequences in this sample encode the identical CDR3. The chain joins TRBV28 to TRBJ1-1; no firm D call. The CDR3 is 13 amino acids. Germline V gene lookup returns CDR1 MDHEN and CDR2 SYDVKM. The V end was cut by 2 bases, the J end by 5 bases, with 9 bases between. The CDR3 loop is CASSLPGGTEAFF. As DNA, the CDR3 is TGTGCCAGCAGTTTACCGGGCGGGACTGAAGCTTTCTTT.

The chain recombines TRBV7-3 with TRBJ2-6; 7 bases are a match to TRBD1. The CDR3 spans 16 residues. V shed 5 bases, J shed 0 bases, and the junction held 4 bases outside the gene matches. Germline V gene sequence: CDR1 SGHTA, CDR2 FQGTGA. The CDR3 DNA sequence: TGTGCCAGCAGCCGACAGGGTTTCTCTGGGGCCAACGTCCTGACTTTC. Its translation: CASSRQGFSGANVLTF.

A few counts support this clone. V gene TRBV6-6 combines with J gene TRBJ2-7, with D tentatively TRBD1 (6 bases). CDR1 is MNHNY, CDR2 SVGAGI, per germline (reference sequence). The V end was cut by 5 bases, the J end by 3 bases, with 14 bases between. The CDR3 runs 14 residues. The CDR3 bases are TGTGCCAGCAGTCTATTCGAGACAGGCTACGAGCAGTACTTC. The encoded protein is CASSLFETGYEQYF.

The V call is TRBV18, the J call TRBJ2-7; 11 bases fit TRBD2. V gave up 3 bases and J gave up 4 bases; unmatched junction bases: 8. Germline values: CDR1 KGHSH, CDR2 LQKENI. CDR3 length: 16 residues. The CDR3 DNA sequence: TGTGCCAGCTCACCTTCGGGACTAGCGGACCTATACGAGCAGTACGTC. Translation: CASSPSGLADLYEQYV.

This chain links TRBV15 with TRBJ1-2, with a weak D call TRBD1 (6 bases). The V gene's germline CDR1 is LNHNV and CDR2 YYDKDF (reference sequence). The V end lost 1 base, the J end lost 5 bases, and 14 bases lay between the germline ends. The length of the CDR3 is 15 residues. CDR3 sequence: CATSRVRRGAYGYTF. In DNA, the CDR3 is TGTGCCACCAGCAGAGTGCGACGGGGGGCTTATGGCTACACCTTC.

This chain's CDR3 is CASSLLDTQYF. In nucleotides, the CDR3 is TGTGCCAGCAGCCTCCTCGATACGCAGTATTTT. This sequence joins TRBV7-9 and TRBJ2-3; D not resolved. The V gene's germline CDR1 is SEHNR and CDR2 FQNEAQ (reference sequence). There are 11 residues in the CDR3. Trimming stripped 5 bases from V and 6 bases from J, with 6 bases between.

The DNA of the CDR3 is TGTGCCAGCAGCTTCCCGGGGGGCGAGCAGTACGTC. Translation: CASSFPGGEQYV. V and J are TRBV11-2 and TRBJ2-7, with 7 bases matching TRBD2. Germline values: CDR1 SGHAT, CDR2 FQNNGV. The CDR3 covers 12 residues. Trimming removed 3 bases from V and 6 bases from J; junction bases left unmatched: 2.

This clone was recorded a few times. V gene TRBV6-5 combines with J gene TRBJ2-7; 13 bases match TRBD2. Germline values: CDR1 MNHEY, CDR2 SVGAGI. The CDR3 contains 15 residues. With V trimmed by 5 bases and J by 5 bases, 6 bases remained unmatched. The CDR3 here is CASSQLAGGSDEQYF. Written as DNA, the CDR3 is TGTGCCAGCAGTCAACTAGCGGGAGGGTCCGACGAGCAGTACTTC.

The V and J genes are TRBV29-1 and TRBJ2-3; 9 positions agree with TRBD2. J lost 0 bases, V lost 6 bases, and 7 bases had no gene match. CDR1 SQVTM and CDR2 ANQGSEA come from the germline V gene. This CDR3 is built from 15 residues. The CDR3 nucleotides read TGCAGCGTAAGCGACCTAGCGGGAAGCACAGATACGCAGTATTTT. It encodes CSVSDLAGSTDTQYF.

This sequence joins TRBV9 and TRBJ2-1; 16 bases match TRBD2. The CDR3 consists of 16 residues. V was clipped by 3 bases and J by 10 bases; unmatched bases: 7. Germline V gives CDR1 SGDLS, CDR2 YYNGEE. The CDR3 reads CASSAPGTSGRAEQFF. CDR3 sequence (DNA): TGTGCCAGCAGCGCTCCCGGGACTAGCGGGAGGGCGGAGCAGTTCTTC.

V is TRBV5-5 and J is TRBJ2-7, with 7 bases lining up with TRBD1. Germline lookup yields CDR1 SGHKS and CDR2 YYEKEE (reference sequence). This CDR3 region has 13 residues. The ends lost 4 bases at V and 4 bases at J; junction bases unmatched: 5. The CDR3 region has the DNA TGTGCCAGCAGCCGGGGACAGCCTTACGAGCAGTACTTC. Translating it yields CASSRGQPYEQYF.

The genes are TRBV7-2 and TRBJ1-2; D is uncertain. This CDR3 contains 16 residues. Germline values: CDR1 SGHTA, CDR2 FQGNSA. The germline V and J ends were trimmed by 0 bases and 3 bases, with 14 bases remaining between them. CDR3 sequence: CASSLAPFLGDYGYTF. CDR3 in DNA: TGTGCCAGCAGCTTAGCGCCGTTTTTGGGCGACTATGGCTACACCTTC. Together with reference TRBV7-2 and TRBJ1-2, the CDR3 gives the full variable domain: GAGVSQSPSNKVTEKGKDVELRCDPISGHTALYWYRQSLGQGLEFLIYFQGNSAPDKSGLPSDRFSAERTGGSVSTLTIQRTQQEDSAVYLCASSLAPFLGDYGYTFGSGTRLTVV.

This clone was counted between two and nine times. Written as DNA, the CDR3 is TGTGCCAGCAGCTTCAACCGGGGCACTGAAGCTTTCTTT. Protein sequence: CASSFNRGTEAFF. The chain links TRBV5-4 to TRBJ1-1; D gene uncertain. Trimming removed 2 bases from V and 4 bases from J, with 9 bases in between. Germline CDR1 SGHNT, CDR2 YYREEE (reference sequence). The CDR3 contains 13 residues.

This clone turned up a few times. This chain joins TRBV6-5 and TRBJ1-1; D might be TRBD1 (5 bases). Trimming pared 0 bases from V and 2 bases from J, leaving 13 bases between. CDR3 length equals 16 residues. Germline V gene data show CDR1 as MNHEY and CDR2 as SVGAGI. The DNA for the CDR3 is TGTGCCAGCAGTTACTCGAAAGGGACTACTAACACTGAAGCTTTCTTT. Its protein product is CASSYSKGTTNTEAFF.

This clone was found a few times. Other DNA sequences in the same sample also yield this CDR3. The chain couples TRBV5-1 to TRBJ1-1; 9 bases fit TRBD1. V shed 3 bases and J 1 base; nucleotides not matched to a gene: 4. The CDR3 has 15 residues. Germline CDR1 SGHRS, CDR2 YFSETQ. CDR3 in amino acids: CASSSLGQGNTEAFF. The CDR3, as DNA: TGCGCCAGCAGCTCACTGGGACAGGGGAACACTGAAGCTTTCTTT.

This clone was seen only a few times. The same CDR3 is also encoded by other DNA sequences in this sample. V is TRBV28 and J is TRBJ2-7, with TRBD1 matching over 8 bases. With 4 bases clipped from V and 4 bases from J, the junction kept 6 bases outside the gene matches. The CDR3 length is 14 residues. Germline CDR1 reads MDHEN; CDR2 reads SYDVKM. This CDR3 reads CASSSGQGPYEQYF. In nucleotides, the CDR3 is TGTGCCAGCAGTTCTGGACAGGGCCCTTACGAGCAGTACTTC.

This clone was seen only a few times. This chain connects TRBV6-5 to TRBJ2-1, with 8 bases that match TRBD1. The CDR3 is 15 amino acids. The V and J ends lost 5 bases and 3 bases, in that order; junction bases with no gene match: 6. Germline CDR1 MNHEY, CDR2 SVGAGI. The CDR3 loop is CASSADRAVYNEQFF. Here the CDR3 DNA reads TGTGCCAGCAGTGCGGACAGGGCGGTCTACAATGAGCAGTTCTTC.

The gene calls are TRBV15 and TRBJ2-7; D is possibly TRBD1 (5 bases). The germline CDR1 and CDR2 sequences are LNHNV and YYDKDF (reference sequence). The CDR3 sequence is 16 residues long. Between the trimmed V and J ends, which lost 0 bases and 2 bases, there was a span of 14 bases. CDR3 residues: CATSRDRAGQPYEQYF. The CDR3 nucleotides are TGTGCCACCAGCAGAGATCGGGCCGGACAACCCTACGAGCAGTACTTC.

The sample holds many counts of this clone. The chain uses TRBV29-1 and TRBJ2-1; D possibly corresponds to TRBD2 (6 bases). Per germline, CDR1 SQVTM and CDR2 ANQGSEA. The V end lost 7 bases, the J end lost 4 bases, and 14 bases lay between the germline ends. The CDR3 extends over 13 amino acids. The CDR3 coding sequence is TGCAGCGCGCTAGGGACTGCTTACAATGAGCAGTTCTTC. This translates into CSALGTAYNEQFF.

This clone appeared a few times. This chain links TRBV5-1 with TRBJ2-1; 13 nucleotides line up with TRBD2. The V segment lost 5 bases and the J segment 8 bases; nucleotides outside the gene matches: 7. The CDR3 loop spans 15 amino acids. Germline V gene sequence: CDR1 SGHRS, CDR2 YFSETQ. CDR3 sequence (DNA): TGCGCCAGCAGGGGGGGACTAGCGGGATTATATGAGCAGTTCTTC. Translated: CASRGGLAGLYEQFF.

In its sample, this clone was seen a few times. The V and J genes are TRBV7-9 and TRBJ2-3, with 7 nucleotides matching TRBD1. There are 16 residues in the CDR3. Germline-derived CDR1 and CDR2 are SEHNR and FQNEAQ (reference sequence). The junction had 9 bases not matched to a gene; V was cut back by 1 base and J by 5 bases. Here the CDR3 reads CASSLVRGQGEDTQYF. In DNA form, the CDR3 reads TGTGCCAGCAGCTTAGTTCGCGGGCAGGGGGAAGATACGCAGTATTTT.

This clone has only a few counts. The genes are TRBV6-6 and TRBJ2-1, with a tentative D call TRBD2 (6 bases). Germline V gene sequence: CDR1 MNHNY, CDR2 SVGAGI (reference sequence). There are 13 residues in the CDR3. Trimming removed 5 bases at V and 12 bases at J, with 17 bases between. The CDR3 here is CASSPGGASWQFF. The CDR3 region has the DNA TGTGCCAGCAGTCCCGGAGGGGCCTCATGGCAGTTCTTC.

The genes are TRBV19 and TRBJ2-7, with D perhaps TRBD2 (6 bases). CDR1 and CDR2 (germline): LNHDA, SQIVND (reference sequence). This CDR3 comprises 14 residues. V lost 1 base and J 6 bases, leaving 13 bases between the germline ends. The DNA of the CDR3 is TGTGCCAGTAGTATAGGGGACTCTTTCTCCGAGCAGTACGTC. Its translation: CASSIGDSFSEQYV.

This clone was observed a few times. The CDR3 here is CAWGRDRVYGYTF. The CDR3 bases are TGTGCCTGGGGCCGGGACAGGGTATATGGCTACACCTTC. The V call is TRBV30, the J call TRBJ1-2, with 9 bases matching TRBD1. This CDR3 has 13 residues. Germline trimming cut 5 bases from V and 5 bases from J; bases unmatched to any gene: 6. The V gene's germline CDR1 is GTSNPN and CDR2 SVGIG (reference sequence).

The table lists this clone with a few counts. The rearrangement links TRBV10-2 to TRBJ2-3; TRBD2 might be the D (6 bases). The V end was cut by 4 bases, the J end by 1 base, with 9 bases between. CDR3 length equals 14 residues. CDR1 and CDR2 from the germline V gene are WSHSY and SAAADI. The CDR3 sequence is CASSAGVGTDTQYF. DNA of the CDR3: TGCGCCAGCAGTGCGGGAGTCGGCACAGATACGCAGTATTTT.

In its sample, this clone was seen a few times. The chain uses TRBV7-2 and TRBJ2-7, with TRBD1 matching over 9 bases. CDR3 length: 15 amino acids. The germline V gene encodes CDR1 SGHTA and CDR2 FQGNSA. With 5 bases clipped from V and 2 bases from J, the junction kept 7 bases outside the gene matches. CDR3 nucleotide sequence: TGTGCCAGCAGCCCGGGACAGGGAAGGACCTACGAGCAGTACGTC. Translating gives CASSPGQGRTYEQYV.

The V call is TRBV6-5, the J call TRBJ2-7; TRBD2 matches 7 bases. The J segment lost 2 bases and the V segment lost 6 bases, leaving 4 bases of the junction unmatched. The germline gives CDR1 MNHEY, CDR2 SVGAGI. This CDR3 has 13 residues. CDR3 sequence reads: CASRRDYPYEQYV. The CDR3 DNA reads as TGTGCCAGCAGGAGGGACTACCCCTACGAGCAGTACGTC.

The chain employs TRBV28 and TRBJ2-3; tentatively, D is TRBD1 (6 bases). V lost 2 bases and J lost 2, with 8 bases in between. Germline assignment: CDR1 MDHEN and CDR2 SYDVKM. The CDR3 contains 14 residues. The DNA for the CDR3 is TGTGCCAGCAGTTTACAGGGGACCACAGATACGCAGTATTTT. It is translated as CASSLQGTTDTQYF.

Only a few counts were recorded for this clone. The chain employs TRBV5-4 and TRBJ2-7; 8 bases agree with TRBD1. Per germline, CDR1 SGHNT and CDR2 YYREEE (reference sequence). Unmatched junction bases numbered 8, after V lost 0 bases and J lost 3 bases. The CDR3 consists of 16 residues. The CDR3 loop is CASSLEPGGADYEQYF. CDR3 nucleotide sequence: TGTGCCAGCAGCTTGGAGCCAGGGGGCGCAGACTACGAGCAGTACTTC.

This chain connects TRBV7-2 to TRBJ2-7; tentatively, D is TRBD1 (6 bases). The germline V and J ends were trimmed by 6 bases and 0 bases, with 12 bases remaining between them. Germline V gene sequence: CDR1 SGHTA, CDR2 FQGNSA. CDR3 length: 14 amino acids. CDR3 in DNA: TGTGCCAGCAGGTTGACAGGATCCTCCTACGAGCAGTACGTC. It specifies CASRLTGSSYEQYV.

The chain has TRBV5-1 and TRBJ2-1, with 10 bases aligning to TRBD2. This CDR3 is 16 amino acids long. V shed 4 bases and J 9 bases; nucleotides not matched to a gene: 13. CDR1 SGHRS and CDR2 YFSETQ come from the germline V gene. CDR3 loop: CASSEPQAGGPGEQFF. The CDR3, as DNA: TGCGCCAGCAGCGAACCCCAAGCGGGAGGGCCGGGTGAGCAGTTCTTC.